This TCR beta chain appears in the sequencing data of a study of T cell repertoires in cytomegalovirus infection. Study overall: Public TCR beta signatures indicated both CMV infection and matching HLA type. Notes on the study in general: Dominating the ex vivo response were TCR beta clonotypes that were CMV-specific and HLA-C-restricted. The cumulative frequency of public TCR beta families identified carriers of CMV plus the relevant HLA.

Each CDR3 protein gets one entry after TCRdb re-called the reads with MiXCR. This sample has 400,000 to 600,000 distinct CDR3 sequences; roughly 42% occur once, and the top ten carry around two fifths. The CDR3 totals 12 residues. Germline CDR1 is SEHNR and CDR2 is FQNEAQ (reference sequence). Germline trimming cut 6 bases from V and 8 bases from J; bases unmatched to any gene: 2. On this clonotype: What it recognizes is unknown.

The chain combines TRBV7-9 with TRBJ1-4; TRBD1 matches at 8 bases. This TCR derives from a human donor in good health (CMV status not recorded). Some clones in this sample may be carry-over from other donors' samples. This specimen consisted of cultured PBMCs, obtained from culture after CMV antigen stimulation. Here the CDR3 DNA reads TGTGCCAGCAGTGGACAGGGCGAAAAACTGTTTTTT. Its translation is CASSGQGEKLFF.